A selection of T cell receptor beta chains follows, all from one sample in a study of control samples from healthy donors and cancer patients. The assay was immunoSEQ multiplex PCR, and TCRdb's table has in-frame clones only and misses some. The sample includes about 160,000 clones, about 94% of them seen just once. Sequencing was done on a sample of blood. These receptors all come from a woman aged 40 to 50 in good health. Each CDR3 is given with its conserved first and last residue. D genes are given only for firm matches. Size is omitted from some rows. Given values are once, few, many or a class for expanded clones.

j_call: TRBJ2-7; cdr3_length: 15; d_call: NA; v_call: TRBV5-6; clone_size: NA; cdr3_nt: TGTGCCAGCAGCTTGGGGGCAGGGTGGACCTACGAGCAGTACTTC; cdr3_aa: CASSLGAGWTYEQYF
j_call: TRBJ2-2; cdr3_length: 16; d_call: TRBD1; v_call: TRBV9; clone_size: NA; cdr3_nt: TGTGCCAGCAGCCGAGGGGGCGGATTGAACACCGGGGAGCTGTTTTTT; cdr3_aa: CASSRGGGLNTGELFF
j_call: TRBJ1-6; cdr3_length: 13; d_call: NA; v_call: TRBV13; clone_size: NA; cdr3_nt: TGTGCCAGCAGCCTACAAATCGGATCACCCCTCCACTTT; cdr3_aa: CASSLQIGSPLHF
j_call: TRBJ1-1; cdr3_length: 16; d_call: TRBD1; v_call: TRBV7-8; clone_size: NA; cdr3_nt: TGTGCCAGCAGCCTCGGGACAGGGGGCATGAACACTGAAGCTTTCTTT; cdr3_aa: CASSLGTGGMNTEAFF
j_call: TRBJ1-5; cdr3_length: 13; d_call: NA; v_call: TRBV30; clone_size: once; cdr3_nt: TGTGCCTGGACCAGGGGTTTTGGTCAGCCCCAGCATTTT; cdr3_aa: CAWTRGFGQPQHF
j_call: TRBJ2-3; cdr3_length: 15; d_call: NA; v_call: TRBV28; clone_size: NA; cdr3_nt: TGTGCCAGCAGTGACCGGGATCCTGGCATGGATACGCAGTATTTT; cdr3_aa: CASSDRDPGMDTQYF
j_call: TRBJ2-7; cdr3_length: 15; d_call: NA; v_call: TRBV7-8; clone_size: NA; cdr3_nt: TGTGCCAGCAGCCAATTGGACACTGCGGGGTACGAGCAGTACTTC; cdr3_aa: CASSQLDTAGYEQYF
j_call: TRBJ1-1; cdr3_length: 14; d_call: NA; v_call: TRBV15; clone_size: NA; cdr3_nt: TGTGCCACCAGCAGAGTTGGCAGTGACACTGAAGCTTTCTTT; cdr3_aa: CATSRVGSDTEAFF
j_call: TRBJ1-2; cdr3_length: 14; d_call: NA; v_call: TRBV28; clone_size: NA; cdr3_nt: TGTGCCAGCAGTTTACGGCAGGTAGCTAATGGCTACACCTTC; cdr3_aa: CASSLRQVANGYTF
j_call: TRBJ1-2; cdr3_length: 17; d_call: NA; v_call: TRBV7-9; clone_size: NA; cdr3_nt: TGTGCCAGCAGCTTAGCTTTGGGCCTCGGGGTCGTGTATGGCTACACCTTC; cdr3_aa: CASSLALGLGVVYGYTF
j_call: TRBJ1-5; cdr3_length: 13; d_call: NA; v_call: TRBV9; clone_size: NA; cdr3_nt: TGTGCCAGCAGCGTGGGGTTAAATCAGCCCCAGCATTTT; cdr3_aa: CASSVGLNQPQHF
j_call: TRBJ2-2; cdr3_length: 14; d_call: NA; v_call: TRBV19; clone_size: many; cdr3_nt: TGTGCCAGTAGGGGCCAGGGGTACACCGGGGAGCTGTTTTTT; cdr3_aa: CASRGQGYTGELFF
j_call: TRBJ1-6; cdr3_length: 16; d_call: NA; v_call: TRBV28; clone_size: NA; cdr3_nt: TGTGCCAGCAGTTCACGGACACTAAACGGGAATTCACCCCTCCACTTT; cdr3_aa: CASSSRTLNGNSPLHF
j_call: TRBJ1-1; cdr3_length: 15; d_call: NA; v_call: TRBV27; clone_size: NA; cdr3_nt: TGTGCCAGCATATCGGGGGGGGCGGTGAACACTGAAGCTTTCTTT; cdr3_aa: CASISGGAVNTEAFF
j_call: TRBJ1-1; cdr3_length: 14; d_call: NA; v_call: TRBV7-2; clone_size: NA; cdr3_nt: TGTGCCAGCACCCGAAACAGGGATGGCACTGAAGCTTTCTTT; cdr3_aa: CASTRNRDGTEAFF
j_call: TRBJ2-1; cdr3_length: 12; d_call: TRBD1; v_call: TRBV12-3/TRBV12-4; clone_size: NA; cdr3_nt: TGTGCCAGCAGTCCAGCCGGGACAGGGAAGTTCTTC; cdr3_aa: CASSPAGTGKFF
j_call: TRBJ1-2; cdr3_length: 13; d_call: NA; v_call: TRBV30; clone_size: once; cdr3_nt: TGTGCCTGGAGTGAGACAGCTAACTATGGCTACACCTTC; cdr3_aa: CAWSETANYGYTF
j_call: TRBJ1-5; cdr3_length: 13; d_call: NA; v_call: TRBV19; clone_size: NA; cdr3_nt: TGTGCCAGTAGTACGGGCTCTCATCAGCCCCAGCATTTT; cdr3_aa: CASSTGSHQPQHF
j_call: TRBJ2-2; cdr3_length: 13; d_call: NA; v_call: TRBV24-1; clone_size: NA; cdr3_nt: TGTGCCACCAGTGATGTATACAGCGGGGAGCTGTTTTTT; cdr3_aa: CATSDVYSGELFF
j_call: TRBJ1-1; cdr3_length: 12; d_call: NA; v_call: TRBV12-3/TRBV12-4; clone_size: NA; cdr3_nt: TGTGCCAGCAGTCAAGGGACAACTGAAGCTTTCTTT; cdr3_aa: CASSQGTTEAFF
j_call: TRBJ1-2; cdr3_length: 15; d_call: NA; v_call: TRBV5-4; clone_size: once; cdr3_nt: TGTGCCAGCAGCTTGCGGGACAACCTACCGGCCGGCTACACCTTC; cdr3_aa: CASSLRDNLPAGYTF
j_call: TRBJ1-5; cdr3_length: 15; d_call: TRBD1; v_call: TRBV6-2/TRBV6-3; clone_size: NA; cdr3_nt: TGTGCCAGCACCCCCGGGACAGGGCCTCACCAGCCCCAGCATTTT; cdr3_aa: CASTPGTGPHQPQHF
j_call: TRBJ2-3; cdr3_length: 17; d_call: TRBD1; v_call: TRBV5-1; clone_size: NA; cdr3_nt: TGCGCCAGCAGCTTGGTATTCACCCAGGGGGCTGCAGATACGCAGTATTTT; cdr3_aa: CASSLVFTQGAADTQYF
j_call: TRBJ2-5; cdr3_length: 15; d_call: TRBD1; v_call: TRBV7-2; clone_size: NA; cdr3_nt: TGTGCCAGCAGCCCTCAGGGAGCAGGGGGAGAGACCCAGTACTTC; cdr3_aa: CASSPQGAGGETQYF
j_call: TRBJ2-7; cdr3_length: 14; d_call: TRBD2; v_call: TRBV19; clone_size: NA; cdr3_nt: TGTGCCAGTCGCACTCGGGAGGGGGGCGGCGAGCAGTACTTC; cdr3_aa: CASRTREGGGEQYF
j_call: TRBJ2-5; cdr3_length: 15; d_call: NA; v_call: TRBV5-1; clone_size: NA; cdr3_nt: TGCGCCAGCAGCCGGTGGCAGGGGCTCTCCTTGGCCCAGTACTTC; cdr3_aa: CASSRWQGLSLAQYF
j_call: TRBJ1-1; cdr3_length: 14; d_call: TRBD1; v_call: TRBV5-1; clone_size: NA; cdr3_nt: TGCGCCAGCGAAGGGGGACAGCTCAACACTGAAGCTTTCTTT; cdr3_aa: CASEGGQLNTEAFF
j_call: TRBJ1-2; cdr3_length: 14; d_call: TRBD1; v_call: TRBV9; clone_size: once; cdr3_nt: TGTGCCAGCAGCGAGGGGACAGGGGGATATGGCTACACCTTC; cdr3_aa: CASSEGTGGYGYTF
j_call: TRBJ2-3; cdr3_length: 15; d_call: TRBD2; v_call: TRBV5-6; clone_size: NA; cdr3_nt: TGTGCCAGCAGCTTGACTAGCGGCACCACAGATACGCAGTATTTT; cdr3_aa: CASSLTSGTTDTQYF
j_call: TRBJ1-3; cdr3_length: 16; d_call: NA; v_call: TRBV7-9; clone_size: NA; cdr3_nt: TGTGCCAGCAGCCTCCGATCAGACAGCTCTGGAAACACCATATATTTT; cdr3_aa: CASSLRSDSSGNTIYF
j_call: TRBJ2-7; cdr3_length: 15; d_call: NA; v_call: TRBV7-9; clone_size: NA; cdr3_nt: TGTGCCAGCAGCTTATCGGAGGGGGCGTCGAACGAGCAGTACTTC; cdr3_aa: CASSLSEGASNEQYF
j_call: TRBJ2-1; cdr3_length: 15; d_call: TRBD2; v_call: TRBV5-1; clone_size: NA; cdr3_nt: TGCGCCAGCATACGGGGACTAGCGGGGAACAATGAGCAGTTCTTC; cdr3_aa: CASIRGLAGNNEQFF
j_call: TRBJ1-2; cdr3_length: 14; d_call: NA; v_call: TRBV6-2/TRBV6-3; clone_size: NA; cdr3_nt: TGTGCCAGCAGCCCGAACGGGGAGCACTATGGCTACACCTTC; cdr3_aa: CASSPNGEHYGYTF
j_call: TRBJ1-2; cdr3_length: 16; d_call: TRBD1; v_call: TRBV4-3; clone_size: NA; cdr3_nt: TGCGCCAGCAGCCAAGTACAGACAGGGGACAACTATGGCTACACCTTC; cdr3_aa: CASSQVQTGDNYGYTF
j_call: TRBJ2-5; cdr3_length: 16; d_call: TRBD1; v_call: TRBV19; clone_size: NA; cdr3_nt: TGTGCCAGTAGTGCCTCCAGGGGGAGTTTTCAAGAGACCCAGTACTTC; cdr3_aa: CASSASRGSFQETQYF
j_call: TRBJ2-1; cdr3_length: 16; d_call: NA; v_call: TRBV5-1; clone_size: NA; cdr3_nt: TGCGCCAGCAGCACCTCTAGCGTCCGCTCCTACAATGAGCAGTTCTTC; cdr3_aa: CASSTSSVRSYNEQFF
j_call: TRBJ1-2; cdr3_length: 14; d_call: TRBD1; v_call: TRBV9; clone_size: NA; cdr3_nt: TGTGCCAGCAGCTTACCCGGACAGGGTTACGGCTACACCTTC; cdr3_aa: CASSLPGQGYGYTF
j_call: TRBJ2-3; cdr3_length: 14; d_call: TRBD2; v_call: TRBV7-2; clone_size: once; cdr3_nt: TGTGCCAGCAGCCCACTAGCGTTAACAGATACGCAGTATTTT; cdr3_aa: CASSPLALTDTQYF
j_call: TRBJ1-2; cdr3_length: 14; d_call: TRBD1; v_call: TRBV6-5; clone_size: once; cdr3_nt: TGTGCCAGCAGTCGACAGGGTTGGAACTATGGCTACACCTTC; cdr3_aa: CASSRQGWNYGYTF
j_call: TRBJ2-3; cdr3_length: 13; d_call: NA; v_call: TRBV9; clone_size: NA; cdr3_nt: TGTGCCAGCAGCGTGCAGGGAACAGATACGCAGTATTTT; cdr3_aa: CASSVQGTDTQYF
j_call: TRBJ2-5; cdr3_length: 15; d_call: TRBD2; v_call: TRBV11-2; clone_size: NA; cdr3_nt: TGTGCCAGCAGCTTAGCCTTAGCGGGGCAAGAGACCCAGTACTTC; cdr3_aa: CASSLALAGQETQYF
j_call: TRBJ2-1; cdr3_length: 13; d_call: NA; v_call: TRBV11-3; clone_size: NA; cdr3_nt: TGTGCCAGCAGCTTAGCTGCAGCCAATGAGCAGTTCTTC; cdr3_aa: CASSLAAANEQFF
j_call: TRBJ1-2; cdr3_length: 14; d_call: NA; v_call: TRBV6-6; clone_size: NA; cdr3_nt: TGTGCCAGCCACGCCGAAGGGCAGAAGTATGGCTACACCTTC; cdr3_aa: CASHAEGQKYGYTF
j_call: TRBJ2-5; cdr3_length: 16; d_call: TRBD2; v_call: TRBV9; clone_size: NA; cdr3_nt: TGTGCCAGCAGCGTTTCTAGCGGGAGGGCCGGGGAGACCCAGTACTTC; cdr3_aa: CASSVSSGRAGETQYF
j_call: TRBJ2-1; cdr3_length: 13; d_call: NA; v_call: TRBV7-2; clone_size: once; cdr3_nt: TGTGCCAGCACTGGCAGCTACTACAATGAGCAGTTCTTC; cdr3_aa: CASTGSYYNEQFF
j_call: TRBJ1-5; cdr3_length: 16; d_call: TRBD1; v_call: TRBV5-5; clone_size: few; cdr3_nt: TGTGCCAGCAGCTTGGCGGGGGCAGGGGGAGGACAGCCCCAGCATTTT; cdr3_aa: CASSLAGAGGGQPQHF